This T cell receptor (beta chain) was sequenced during a study of shared clonotypes between healthy human individuals (dated by TCRdb to about 2020). A note on the overall study: Three men and a couple of women, aged 18 to 49 years, made up the cohort. Each donor's leukapheresis produced roughly between about 0.8 and 8.9 billion PBMCs. Libraries were prepared and TCR repertoires were sequenced by different laboratories using diverse techniques, in order to increase sequencing depth and limit assay-specific biases. To estimate repertoire size and how much clonotypes are shared between individuals, the study performed deep sequencing of blood TCR repertoires from 4 to 6 healthy adults. Per donor, three plates each were used for CD4 naive and CD4 memory, two for CD8 naive, and one for CD8 memory. General findings and caveats noted by the study authors: Only blood was sampled, and tissue TCR repertoires likely differ from those in blood. The genetic and exposure-history diversity represented was limited by the small number of donors. Higher generation probabilities were observed for clonotypes shared by all four sorted-subset donors than for non-shared clonotypes. Sharing across several donors was observed for about 5% of naive CD4, over 3% of naive CD8, about 2.3% of memory CD4, and roughly 0.4% of memory CD8 clonotypes. Even with the large sequencing depth, rarefaction of the sorted-subset datasets indicated that sequencing was incomplete. Pairwise subsampling indicated that sequencing depth was expected to affect the degree of clonotype sharing among donors. Estimated clonotype richness was generally larger for naive than for memory subsets.

With regard to this clone: No cognate antigen has been identified for it. Qualities for individual bases were not recorded, and no much larger clone is one base off.

CD8 naive samples consisted of CD45RO-negative cells that were positively selected for CCR7, yielding a CD45RA+CCR7+ population without TemRA cells. The donors were healthy, HIV-negative adults with no recently reported acute infections or vaccinations. Every donor was a Caucasian adult residing in Nashville, Tennessee, USA. Blood was collected by leukapheresis, and PBMCs were isolated by Ficoll-Histopaque density gradient centrifugation and then cryopreserved in liquid nitrogen vapor phase. Analytical flow cytometry was used to check the purity and quantity of every magnetically sorted T cell population. Each sorted fraction had its genomic DNA isolated and then quantified by UV absorbance on a Nanodrop 2000c. TCR CDR3 regions were amplified from genomic DNA by multiplex PCR using the deep immunoSEQ assay. For each cell subset, the extracted genomic DNA was distributed evenly across all wells of several immunoSEQ 96-well plates, and each plate served as one replicate. For sorted subsets, approximately 210 ng of genomic DNA, equivalent to some 33,000 T cell genomes, went into each replicate PCR. The purified libraries were quantified using a Qubit 3.0 fluorometer, sized with a Bioanalyzer 2100, and then quantified again using the KAPA Library Quantification kit. Every immunoSEQ 96-well plate was sequenced on a dedicated single-read 150-cycle Illumina NextSeq 550 flow cell. The paper's data handling went like this. Because the immunoSEQ output held only junctional sequences and lacked quality scores, the filtering could not match the filtering applied to full-length reads. Sequences were annotated with PyIR, a Python wrapper for IgBLAST v1.9, using IMGT germline references to assign V/J genes and CDR3. Any read was removed if the V/J assignment was weak (E-value above 1e-6), the CDR3 was missing, or the read contained stop codons, out-of-frame junctions, or ambiguous translated residues. V3J clonotypes were defined by identical inferred V gene, J gene, and CDR3 amino acid sequence. Percentage overlap between repertoires was computed as shared unique clonotypes divided by the size of the smaller repertoire. RTK rarefaction, the Chao1 estimator, and Recon v2.1 estimates of unobserved clonotypes were used to assess repertoire richness. Generation probabilities were computed with OLGA for all TCRbeta clonotypes obtained by the gDNA method from a few donors. Held by TCRdb, this immuneACCESS table contains in-frame sequences only and omits some clones. Under half of the omission traces to an unresolved V gene where checked; the cause of the rest is unknown. The D gene and trimming were derived from the DNA, and the V and J assignments and clone size from that table. This sample holds about 750,000 clones; around 92% were observed only once. The ten largest clones add up to around 24% of the sample.

The TCR sequence derives from a young man in good health. The sample consisted of naive CD8+ T cells sorted from blood. The cell subset or site label for this specimen denotes: CD45RA+CCR7+.

The sequenced DNA is TGTGCCAGCAGCCCCCTACAGGGACGGCAGAACACTGAAGCTTTCTTT. It specifies CASSPLQGRQNTEAFF. The sequence is built from TRBV7-2 and TRBJ1-1; perhaps TRBD1 is the D gene, with 6 bases matching. From the cysteine up to the phenylalanine, the CDR3 has a length of 16 residues. The read is trimmed to its CDR3 DNA, 48 bases read in frame from base 1. V loses 5 bases of germline sequence and J loses 1 base, and the interval between the two ends is 17 bases. The germline V gene encodes CDR1 SGHTA and CDR2 FQGNSA. Full variable domain (CDR3 extended with the reference TRBV7-2 and TRBJ1-1 proteins): GAGVSQSPSNKVTEKGKDVELRCDPISGHTALYWYRQSLGQGLEFLIYFQGNSAPDKSGLPSDRFSAERTGGSVSTLTIQRTQQEDSAVYLCASSPLQGRQNTEAFFGQGTRLTVV.